One sample yielded the 26 T cell receptor beta chains listed below, sequenced in a study of T cell responses to AZD1222 COVID-19 vaccine. TCRdb's copy holds only in-frame clones and misses some; the assay was immunoSEQ multiplex PCR. The data contain some 100,000 clones, roughly 86% of them singletons. The sequences come from peripheral blood, collected 28 days after the second AZD1222 dose. These receptor sequences come from an adult who received the AZD1222 COVID-19 vaccine.

V gene TRBV18 combines with J gene TRBJ2-1; the D gene could be TRBD1 or TRBD2 (5 bases each). Germline lookup yields CDR1 KGHSH and CDR2 LQKENI. CDR3 length: 14 residues. The V gene lost 3 bases and the J gene lost 3 bases, with 9 bases spanning the gap. CDR3 nucleotides: TGTGCCAGCTCACCCCGGGACGGCTACAATGAGCAGTTCTTC. It codes for CASSPRDGYNEQFF.

This clone was recorded a few times. V and J are TRBV19 and TRBJ1-1, with D perhaps TRBD1 (6 bases). Deletions cut 3 bases from V and 3 bases from J, with 14 bases between. CDR1 is LNHDA and CDR2 is SQIVND in the germline V gene (reference sequence). The CDR3 has 15 amino acids. The CDR3 coding sequence is TGTGCCAGTAGTATCGGTCTTACAGGGTACACTGAAGCTTTCTTT. Protein product: CASSIGLTGYTEAFF.

In DNA, the CDR3 is TGTGCCAGCAGCAAAGGGACCCCGGACAGGGATGGCTCTGGAAACACCATATATTTT. This codes for CASSKGTPDRDGSGNTIYF. V and J are TRBV21-1 and TRBJ1-3; the table calls TRBD1, which could not be checked here. TRBV21-1 is a listed pseudogene. There are 19 residues in the CDR3.

The chain carries TRBV25-1 and TRBJ2-7; D gene uncertain. Trimming took off 6 bases at V and 0 bases at J, with 6 bases between the two ends. Germline V gives CDR1 MGHDK, CDR2 SYGVNS. The length of the CDR3 is 12 residues. The CDR3 DNA reads as TGTGCCAGCAGACTCGGCTCCTACGAGCAGTACTTC. It encodes CASRLGSYEQYF.

This clone has just one count. This sequence joins TRBV6-2 or TRBV6-3 and TRBJ2-1; D remains unclear. Germline CDR1 is MNHEY and CDR2 is SVGEGT. V was shortened by 4 bases and J by 7 bases, with 8 bases between the two germline ends. This CDR3 region has 12 residues. CDR3: CASSLQTNEQFF. Written as DNA, the CDR3 is TGTGCCAGCAGTTTGCAAACGAATGAGCAGTTCTTC.

The chain joins TRBV7-2 to TRBJ2-5, with 12 bases that match TRBD2. CDR3 length: 16 amino acids. Germline loops: CDR1 SGHTA, CDR2 FQGNSA. The V segment lost 5 bases and the J segment 4 bases; nucleotides outside the gene matches: 8. The CDR3 sequence: CASSRRLAGAPETQYF. The CDR3 DNA is TGTGCCAGCAGCCGTCGACTAGCGGGGGCGCCAGAGACCCAGTACTTC.

The CDR3: CASSPGAGTEAFF. DNA for the CDR3: TGCGCCAGCAGCCCGGGGGCTGGCACTGAAGCTTTCTTT. The chain combines TRBV5-1 with TRBJ1-1, with D possibly being TRBD1 (6 bases). The CDR3 consists of 13 residues. V lost 4 bases and J 4 bases, leaving 11 bases between the germline ends. The V gene's germline CDR1 is SGHRS and CDR2 YFSETQ.

The chain uses TRBV6-4 and TRBJ2-3, with TRBD1 as a possible D gene (7 bases). Looked up from germline, CDR1 is MRHNA and CDR2 is SNTAGT. Trimming left V 8 bases short and J 5 bases short, with 20 bases between. This CDR3 region has 15 residues. The CDR3, as DNA: TGTGCCAGCTCACAAGGTAGACAGGGAGGAGATACGCAGTATTTT. Its protein product is CASSQGRQGGDTQYF.

This chain joins TRBV7-9 and TRBJ1-3, with a tentative D call TRBD1 (5 bases). V was trimmed by 5 bases and J by 3 bases, leaving 20 bases between them. Germline-derived CDR1 and CDR2 are SEHNR and FQNEAQ (reference sequence). The CDR3 has 17 amino acids. For the CDR3, the DNA is TGTGCCAGCAGCCCACCGGGGGTGGCTCTACGTGGAAACACCATATATTTT. Translated, it gives CASSPPGVALRGNTIYF.

The V gene is TRBV5-6, the J gene TRBJ1-5; 7 positions agree with TRBD1. From germline, CDR1 is SGHDT and CDR2 YYEEEE. This CDR3 region has 18 residues. The V and J ends lost 3 bases and 1 base, in that order; junction bases with no gene match: 13. DNA of the CDR3: TGTGCCAGCAGCTATTCCCGGAAAGGGACAGCCAGCAATCAGCCCCAGCATTTT. This gives the protein CASSYSRKGTASNQPQHF.

This sequence joins TRBV30 and TRBJ1-5; possibly TRBD1 for D (6 bases). The ends were cut back, 3 bases at V and 3 bases at J, with 12 bases in the middle. The germline gives CDR1 GTSNPN, CDR2 SVGIG (reference sequence). The CDR3 loop spans 14 amino acids. The CDR3, as DNA: TGTGCCTGGAGACCCGGGGGGCCCAATCAGCCCCAGCATTTT. Translated, it gives CAWRPGGPNQPQHF. The whole variable domain, filled in from reference TRBV30 and TRBJ1-5, reads SQTIHQWPATLVQPVGSPLSLECTVEGTSNPNLYWYRQAAGRGLQLLFYSVGIGQISSEVPQNLSASRPQDRQFILSSKKLLLSDSGFYLCAWRPGGPNQPQHFGDGTRLSIL.

This chain links TRBV25-1 with TRBJ1-1, with D perhaps matching TRBD1 (5 bases). V was cut by 6 bases and J by 11 bases, with 16 bases left in between. CDR3 length: 12 residues. Germline-derived CDR1 and CDR2 are MGHDK and SYGVNS. Written as DNA, the CDR3 is TGTGCCAGCAGACACACCGGGACGGAGGCTTTCTTT. Protein: CASRHTGTEAFF.

V and J are TRBV28 and TRBJ2-7, with a possible D match to TRBD2 (8 bases). The CDR3 extends over 18 amino acids. Germline V gene lookup returns CDR1 MDHEN and CDR2 SYDVKM. V lost 6 bases to trimming and J lost 2 bases, with 26 bases between them. For the CDR3, the DNA is TGTGCCAGCAGGCACTTGACAGGGCTGGGGGGACTAGCCTACGAGCAGTACTTC. Translated: CASRHLTGLGGLAYEQYF.

The chain uses TRBV6-2 or TRBV6-3 and TRBJ2-3; D may be TRBD1 or TRBD2 (6 bases each). V was cut by 6 bases and J by 4 bases, with 23 bases left in between. CDR1 is MNHEY, CDR2 SVGEGT, per germline. This CDR3 region has 17 residues. The CDR3 DNA follows: TGTGCCAGCAGCCGACTAGTCCGGGGGCCCTCCCCAGATACGCAGTATTTT. Protein product: CASSRLVRGPSPDTQYF.

The table lists this clone with a count of one. V gene TRBV7-9 combines with J gene TRBJ2-1; 8 nucleotides match TRBD2. Unmatched junction bases numbered 5, after V lost 4 bases and J lost 3 bases. The CDR3 is made up of 15 amino acids. Germline V gene data show CDR1 as SEHNR and CDR2 as FQNEAQ (reference sequence). The CDR3 loop reads CASSYQAGDYNEQFF. The CDR3 nucleotides are TGTGCCAGCAGCTACCAAGCGGGGGACTACAATGAGCAGTTCTTC.

The chain employs TRBV5-4 and TRBJ2-1; D gene unclear. Deletions cut 0 bases from V and 9 bases from J, with 10 bases between. CDR3 length equals 13 residues. Germline V gives CDR1 SGHNT, CDR2 YYREEE (reference sequence). CDR3 in amino acids: CASSLVSLGEQFF. CDR3 nucleotides: TGTGCCAGCAGCTTGGTATCCCTGGGTGAGCAGTTCTTC.

This chain's CDR3 is CASSGVATLQETQYF. As DNA, the CDR3 is TGTGCCAGTAGCGGAGTAGCGACACTACAAGAGACCCAGTACTTC. The rearrangement joins TRBV19 to TRBJ2-5; TRBD2 might be the D (5 bases). The CDR3 covers 15 residues. The germline V gene has CDR1 LNHDA and CDR2 SQIVND (reference sequence). V was pared by 6 bases and J by 2 bases, with 16 bases between.

Here the CDR3 reads CASSLEGASNEKLFF. The CDR3 DNA sequence: TGTGCCAGCAGCCTCGAAGGGGCCAGTAATGAAAAACTGTTTTTT. The rearrangement links TRBV7-2 to TRBJ1-4; D possibly corresponds to TRBD1 (5 bases). Trimming took off 5 bases at V and 4 bases at J, with 14 bases between the two ends. Germline V gene lookup returns CDR1 SGHTA and CDR2 FQGNSA. The CDR3 has 15 amino acids.

The chain recombines TRBV28 with TRBJ1-2; D is undetermined. In germline, CDR1 is MDHEN, CDR2 SYDVKM. This CDR3 region has 11 residues. Trimming took off 2 bases at V and 9 bases at J, with 7 bases between the two ends. CDR3 nucleotides: TGTGCCAGCAGTTTACTCAGAAGCTACACCTTC. It yields the protein CASSLLRSYTF.

V is TRBV7-2 and J is TRBJ1-1, with 7 bases identical to TRBD1. Germline trimming cut 3 bases from V and 2 bases from J; bases unmatched to any gene: 9. CDR3 length: 16 residues. Germline values: CDR1 SGHTA, CDR2 FQGNSA. DNA for the CDR3: TGTGCCAGCAGCTTGTCCCCCGGGACAGCTAACACTGAAGCTTTCTTT. Translation gives CASSLSPGTANTEAFF. The whole variable domain, remainder taken from reference TRBV7-2 and TRBJ1-1, is GAGVSQSPSNKVTEKGKDVELRCDPISGHTALYWYRQSLGQGLEFLIYFQGNSAPDKSGLPSDRFSAERTGGSVSTLTIQRTQQEDSAVYLCASSLSPGTANTEAFFGQGTRLTVV.

The chain has TRBV5-1 and TRBJ2-3; TRBD2 matches 11 bases. The CDR3 sequence is 17 residues long. Trimming removed 6 bases from V and 9 bases from J; junction bases left unmatched: 18. Germline CDR1 reads SGHRS; CDR2 reads YFSETQ. CDR3: CASTVTLAGVGTGTQYF. Written as DNA, the CDR3 is TGCGCCAGCACCGTGACACTAGCGGGAGTCGGCACAGGAACGCAGTATTTT.

V gene TRBV4-3 combines with J gene TRBJ2-7, with D possibly TRBD2 on 6 matching bases. This CDR3 contains 15 residues. V was trimmed by 1 base and J by 5 bases, leaving 15 bases between them. CDR1 and CDR2 (germline): LGHNA, YSLEER. CDR3 amino acids: CASSQGSREWDEQYF. The DNA of the CDR3 is TGCGCCAGCAGCCAAGGATCCCGGGAGTGGGACGAGCAGTACTTC.

This chain's CDR3 is CASSGTGQNNEKLFF. The CDR3 DNA follows: TGTGCCAGCAGCGGGACAGGGCAAAATAATGAAAAACTGTTTTTT. The rearrangement joins TRBV9 to TRBJ1-4, with TRBD1 matching over 8 bases. This CDR3 has 15 amino acids. The junction had 5 bases not matched to a gene; V was cut back by 3 bases and J by 4 bases. Germline CDR1 is SGDLS and CDR2 is YYNGEE.

This sequence joins TRBV6-4 and TRBJ2-2, with D possibly matching TRBD1 (6 bases). There are 14 residues in the CDR3. CDR1 is MRHNA and CDR2 is SNTAGT in the germline V gene. Trimming stripped 2 bases from V and 5 bases from J, with 9 bases between. CDR3 DNA sequence: TGTGCCAGCAGTGACACAGGGTCGACCGGGGAGCTGTTTTTT. It specifies CASSDTGSTGELFF.

The chain combines TRBV6-4 with TRBJ2-3; no reliable D call. The ends were cut back, 3 bases at V and 6 bases at J, with 10 bases in the middle. Per the germline V gene, CDR1 is MRHNA and CDR2 is SNTAGT. The CDR3 is 13 residues long. CDR3 sequence (DNA): TGTGCCAGCAGTGAGCAGGCCTCCGATACGCAGTATTTT. It is translated as CASSEQASDTQYF.

The chain links TRBV30 to TRBJ1-3; D gene ambiguous. Between the trimmed V and J ends, which lost 2 bases and 0 bases, there was a span of 5 bases. The length of the CDR3 is 13 residues. Per the germline V gene, CDR1 is GTSNPN and CDR2 is SVGIG (reference sequence). CDR3 sequence reads: CAWSLDSGNTIYF. The CDR3 DNA reads as TGTGCCTGGAGTTTGGACTCTGGAAACACCATATATTTT.